Listed below are T cell receptor beta chains from one sample, sequenced in a study of blood T cell repertoires in COVID-19. Profiled with immunoSEQ multiplex PCR; TCRdb holds only in-frame clones, not every one. The repertoire holds around 130,000 clones, with about 81% as singletons. Material for sequencing was peripheral blood. The receptors here all came from a woman of 80 years or more with acute or convalescent COVID-19. The CDR3 runs from the conserved cysteine through the conserved F or W. The order of the fields is V gene, clone size, D gene, J gene, CDR3 protein, CDR3 DNA. The D gene is left open where the match is weak. Expanded clones are given a class, and other clones once, few, many or no size at all.

>TRBV2|.|TRBD1|TRBJ1-3
CASSPRTGPGGNTIYF
TGTGCCAGCAGTCCCCGGACAGGGCCCGGCGGAAACACCATATATTTT
>TRBV7-9|once|.|TRBJ2-1
CASRIRGGGSYNEQFF
TGTGCCAGCAGAATTAGGGGCGGCGGCTCCTACAATGAGCAGTTCTTC
>TRBV9|.|.|TRBJ2-5
CASSVVPGLETQYF
TGTGCCAGCAGCGTAGTGCCAGGTTTAGAGACCCAGTACTTC
>TRBV5-1|.|TRBD2|TRBJ2-1
CASSLPNGTSGRASVDEQFF
TGCGCCAGCAGCTTGCCGAACGGGACTAGCGGGAGGGCCTCGGTCGATGAGCAGTTCTTC
>TRBV3-1/TRBV3-2|.|TRBD2|TRBJ2-2
CASSRGLAGNTGELFF
TGTGCCAGCAGCCGTGGACTAGCGGGGAACACCGGGGAGCTGTTTTTT
>TRBV6-5|.|TRBD1|TRBJ1-1
CASSIYRGSTEAFF
TGTGCCAGCAGTATCTACAGGGGCTCCACTGAAGCTTTCTTT
>TRBV6-4|.|.|TRBJ1-1
CASSETGNTEAFF
TGTGCCAGCAGTGAGACGGGGAACACTGAAGCTTTCTTT
>TRBV4-2|.|TRBD1|TRBJ2-1
CASSQDSPSTGEIYYYNEQFF
TGTGCCAGCAGCCAAGATAGCCCTTCGACAGGGGAAATTTATTACTACAATGAGCAGTTCTTC
>TRBV7-3|.|.|TRBJ2-7
CASSLGILGTSSYEQYF
TGTGCCAGCAGCTTAGGTATTCTTGGTACCAGCTCCTACGAGCAGTACTTC
>TRBV18|.|.|TRBJ2-7
CASSPPYETPTGEQYF
TGTGCCAGCTCACCACCCTACGAGACCCCAACGGGCGAGCAGTACTTC
>TRBV27|.|.|TRBJ1-6
CASSLWSGVNSPLHF
TGTGCCAGCAGTTTATGGTCCGGGGTGAATTCACCCCTCCACTTT
>TRBV19|.|.|TRBJ1-6
CASSTYPPGRGTNSPLHF
TGTGCCAGTAGTACTTATCCCCCAGGGAGGGGGACCAATTCACCCCTCCACTTT
>TRBV7-9|.|.|TRBJ2-3
CASSLSSVGTDTQYF
TGTGCCAGCAGCTTAAGTAGTGTGGGCACAGATACGCAGTATTTT
>TRBV7-9|.|.|TRBJ1-1
CASSSTQGNTEAFF
TGTGCCAGCAGCTCCACACAGGGGAACACTGAAGCTTTCTTT
>TRBV2|.|.|TRBJ1-5
CASSEGGYSNQPQHF
TGTGCCAGCAGTGAAGGAGGATATAGCAATCAGCCCCAGCATTTT
>TRBV7-2|.|TRBD1|TRBJ1-5
CASSATGNSNQPQHF
TGTGCCAGCAGCGCGACAGGGAATAGCAATCAGCCCCAGCATTTT
>TRBV5-1|.|TRBD1|TRBJ2-3
CASSFGQGWDTQYF
TGCGCCAGCAGCTTCGGACAGGGTTGGGATACGCAGTATTTT
>TRBV5-4|.|.|TRBJ2-5
CASSFGTTSAETQYF
TGTGCCAGCAGCTTCGGGACAACCTCCGCGGAGACCCAGTACTTC
>TRBV28|.|.|TRBJ1-2
CASSLRGYGYTF
TGTGCCAGCAGTCTCCGGGGATATGGCTACACCTTC
>TRBV27|.|TRBD2|TRBJ2-1
CASSLERGAYSEQFF
TGTGCCAGCAGTTTAGAGCGGGGTGCCTACAGTGAGCAGTTCTTC
>TRBV4-1|.|.|TRBJ1-5
CASSQDHAGPRPQHF
TGCGCCAGCAGCCAAGATCATGCAGGGCCACGGCCCCAGCATTTT
>TRBV12-3/TRBV12-4|once|TRBD2|TRBJ2-1
CASSQKLAGEQFF
TGTGCCAGCAGTCAAAAACTAGCGGGCGAGCAGTTCTTC
>TRBV28|.|TRBD1|TRBJ1-6
CASSRDRGYNSPLHF
TGTGCCAGCAGTCGGGACAGAGGTTATAATTCACCCCTCCACTTT